Each of the 29 T cell receptor beta chains below was sequenced from the same sample in a study of Ad26.COV2.S vaccination and SARS-CoV-2 variants (dated by TCRdb to the early 2020s). Library preparation was by the immunoSEQ multiplex PCR assay. This immuneACCESS table, as held by TCRdb, lists in-frame sequences with V and J called but not all clones. Of the missing ones, under half trace to an unresolved V gene in checked studies; the others have no known cause. This sample is represented by hundreds of thousands of clones; under 90% of them were singletons. Together, the top ten hold about 8% of the sample. In the paper's terms, the treatment or condition label means: over 15 received Ad26.COV2.S at low or high dose, single or two shots; 5 received placebo; per-sample allocation not given. For vaccine and placebo recipients, repertoires were sequenced using samples collected on day 63 after the first injection.

Sequences were derived from peripheral blood, sampled in a trial of Ad26.COV2.S vaccine versus placebo. The receptors were gathered from a person between 18 and 60 years old who received the Ad26.COV2.S COVID-19 vaccine or a placebo.

This chain links TRBV3-1 (or the pseudogene TRBV3-2) with TRBJ2-7; tentatively, D is TRBD1 or TRBD2 (5 bases each). CDR1 and CDR2 from the germline V gene are LGHDT and YNNKEL (reference sequence). The CDR3 has 14 residues. The V end lost 4 bases, the J end lost 3 bases, and 13 bases lay between the germline ends. Here the CDR3 DNA reads TGTGCCAGCAGCCCCTGGGGGACCAACTACGAGCAGTACTTC. Its translation is CASSPWGTNYEQYF.

This chain uses TRBV4-2 with TRBJ2-7; 7 bases line up with TRBD2. The V gene end was trimmed by 1 base and the J gene end by 0 bases; junction bases not matched to a gene: 0. Germline CDR1 and CDR2: LGHNA and YNFKEQ. CDR3 length: 14 amino acids. The CDR3 bases are TGTGCCAGCAGCCAAGCGGGGGGCTCCTACGAGCAGTACTTC. It encodes CASSQAGGSYEQYF.

The chain employs TRBV7-9 and TRBJ1-3; D not resolved. V gave up 3 bases and J gave up 4 bases, with 13 bases separating them. The germline gives CDR1 SEHNR, CDR2 FQNEAQ (reference sequence). This CDR3 comprises 15 residues. CDR3 loop: CASSFFTQSGNTIYF. The CDR3 DNA sequence: TGTGCCAGCAGCTTTTTTACTCAATCAGGAAACACCATATATTTT.

The chain recombines TRBV5-6 with TRBJ2-7; TRBD2 aligns across 9 bases. Germline lookup yields CDR1 SGHDT and CDR2 YYEEEE. CDR3 length: 17 amino acids. Trimming cost V 3 bases and J 3 bases; bases outside gene matches: 13. CDR3 amino acids: CASSSVPVAGEVYEQYF. The CDR3 coding sequence is TGTGCCAGCAGCTCAGTCCCCGTAGCGGGAGAGGTCTACGAGCAGTACTTC.

The chain is built from TRBV3-1 (or the pseudogene TRBV3-2) and TRBJ1-1, with 7 bases that match TRBD1. Looked up from germline, CDR1 is LGHDT and CDR2 is YNNKEL (reference sequence). Trimming took 6 bases from V and 0 from J; bases not matched to a gene: 10. CDR3 length equals 16 residues. The CDR3: CASSHRQGRMNTEAFF. The DNA of the CDR3 is TGTGCCAGCAGTCACCGACAGGGCCGCATGAACACTGAAGCTTTCTTT.

This chain joins TRBV27 and TRBJ2-1; D is possibly TRBD2 (5 bases). The CDR3 sequence is 19 residues long. The V end was cut by 2 bases, the J end by 3 bases, with 23 bases between. The germline V gene encodes CDR1 MNHEY and CDR2 SMNVEV (reference sequence). CDR3 DNA: TGTGCCAGCAGTTTAAACCCCTCACTAGATTCTTTCAACTACAATGAGCAGTTCTTC. Its translation: CASSLNPSLDSFNYNEQFF.

The chain has TRBV5-5 and TRBJ1-4; D is perhaps TRBD1 (5 bases). Trimming took off 3 bases at V and 13 bases at J, with 25 bases between the two ends. CDR1 and CDR2 from the germline V gene are SGHKS and YYEKEE (reference sequence). The CDR3 contains 16 residues. As DNA, the CDR3 is TGTGCCAGCAGCTCCGGTCACCGGGACTTACCAAAGGGACTGTTTTTT. It specifies CASSSGHRDLPKGLFF.

The V gene is TRBV2, the J gene TRBJ2-4, with unresolved D. V lost 8 bases to trimming and J lost 0 bases, with 5 bases between them. The germline CDR1 and CDR2 sequences are SNHLY and FYNNEI. This CDR3 region has 12 residues. CDR3 loop: CASGVAKNIQYF. In DNA, the CDR3 is TGTGCCAGCGGAGTAGCCAAAAACATTCAGTACTTC.

The chain employs TRBV10-1 and TRBJ2-5; D is unresolved. V was trimmed by 6 bases and J by 0 bases, leaving 8 bases between them. CDR1 and CDR2 from the germline V gene are WNHNN and SYGVQD (reference sequence). The CDR3 loop spans 13 amino acids. The CDR3 DNA sequence: TGCGCCAGCAGCGGGCTCCACCAAGAGACCCAGTACTTC. It specifies CASSGLHQETQYF.

The rearrangement joins TRBV7-3 to TRBJ2-5, with TRBD2 matching 7 bases. With V trimmed by 2 bases and J by 4 bases, 4 bases remained unmatched. Germline V lookup: CDR1 SGHTA, CDR2 FQGTGA. CDR3 length equals 14 residues. The CDR3 nucleotides are TGTGCCAGCAGCTTAGCGGGAGTAGGAGAGACCCAGTACTTC. Amino acid sequence: CASSLAGVGETQYF. The full variable domain, rest sourced from reference TRBV7-3 and TRBJ2-5, is GAGVSQTPSNKVTEKGKYVELRCDPISGHTALYWYRQSLGQGPEFLIYFQGTGAADDSGLPNDRFFAVRPEGSVSTLKIQRTERGDSAVYLCASSLAGVGETQYFGPGTRLLVL.

The chain uses TRBV28 and TRBJ2-7; D call uncertain. Trimming removed 4 bases from V and 5 bases from J, with 18 bases in between. Germline CDR1 reads MDHEN; CDR2 reads SYDVKM. The CDR3 runs 15 residues. CDR3: CASSSRKGKVNEQYF. The CDR3 coding sequence is TGTGCCAGCAGTTCTAGAAAGGGAAAAGTTAACGAGCAGTACTTC.

CDR3 sequence (DNA): TGTGCCAGCAGCCCCGGGACACTTAAAGGGACCCAGTACTTC. Translating gives CASSPGTLKGTQYF. V is TRBV11-3 and J is TRBJ2-5, with a weak D call TRBD1 (6 bases). Trimming shortened V by 5 bases and J by 7 bases, and 17 bases separated the two germline ends. Germline CDR1 is SGHNT and CDR2 is YENEEA. The CDR3 covers 14 residues.

The J gene is TRBJ1-2, the V gene TRBV5-4; 8 bases are a match to TRBD1. This CDR3 is built from 13 residues. V lost 4 bases and J lost 4; bases outside the gene matches: 3. Germline CDR1 reads SGHNT; CDR2 reads YYREEE (reference sequence). This CDR3 reads CASSRTGTYGYTF. The CDR3 DNA sequence: TGTGCCAGCAGCCGGACAGGGACCTATGGCTACACCTTC.

A single count supports this clone. The chain has TRBV5-1 and TRBJ1-2; D unclear. Between the trimmed V and J ends, which lost 1 base and 8 bases, there was a span of 9 bases. The CDR3 runs to 12 residues. Germline V lookup: CDR1 SGHRS, CDR2 YFSETQ. The CDR3 nucleotides are TGCGCCAGCAGCTTGAGCCCTCGGGGCTACACCTTC. Its protein product is CASSLSPRGYTF.

The J gene is TRBJ1-2, the V gene TRBV6-5; weak D call: TRBD1 (5 bases). The CDR3 consists of 12 residues. Germline values: CDR1 MNHEY, CDR2 SVGAGI. Trimming stripped 10 bases from V and 8 bases from J, with 17 bases between. CDR3 DNA sequence: TGTGCCACCAGGTGGGGCGTAGGGGGCTACACCTTC. Its protein is CATRWGVGGYTF.

The chain employs TRBV4-1 and TRBJ1-1; TRBD1 is a possible D gene (6 bases). V was trimmed by 2 bases and J by 5 bases, leaving 12 bases between them. CDR3 length: 14 residues. The germline CDR1 and CDR2 sequences are MGHRA and YSYEKL. CDR3 sequence reads: CASSQQGGLTEAFF. CDR3 coding DNA: TGCGCCAGCAGCCAACAAGGGGGGCTGACTGAAGCTTTCTTT.

V and J are TRBV2 and TRBJ2-3; unclear D gene. V lost 3 bases to trimming and J lost 14 bases, with 12 bases between them. CDR1 is SNHLY, CDR2 FYNNEI, per germline. CDR3 size: 11 residues. The chain's CDR3 is CASSEGLGGYF. The DNA of the CDR3 is TGTGCCAGCAGTGAGGGGTTAGGCGGGTATTTT.

The rearrangement links TRBV29-1 to TRBJ2-3; 7 nucleotides agree with TRBD2. V lost 4 bases to trimming and J lost 12 bases; unmatched junction nucleotides: 13. Germline CDR1 SQVTM, CDR2 ANQGSEA. This CDR3 comprises 13 residues. CDR3 coding DNA: TGCAGCGTTGCACCTTCTAGCGGTGGGGCACAGTATTTT. Its translation: CSVAPSSGGAQYF.

V and J are TRBV11-2 and TRBJ1-3; 9 bases are shared with TRBD1. Per the germline V gene, CDR1 is SGHAT and CDR2 is FQNNGV. The V gene end was trimmed by 5 bases and the J gene end by 4 bases; junction bases not matched to a gene: 12. The CDR3 is 17 residues long. CDR3 in DNA: TGTGCCAGCAGCCCTTATACCGGGACAGGGCGAGGAAACACCATATATTTT. Protein product: CASSPYTGTGRGNTIYF.

The chain recombines TRBV3-1 (or the pseudogene TRBV3-2) with TRBJ2-1; TRBD2 might be the D (6 bases). CDR1 and CDR2 from the germline V gene are LGHDT and YNNKEL (reference sequence). The CDR3 has 16 residues. V lost 3 bases and J lost 4, with 16 bases in between. CDR3 sequence reads: CASSQRSGLSYNEQFF. The CDR3 DNA reads as TGTGCCAGCAGCCAGCGCTCGGGACTCTCTTACAATGAGCAGTTCTTC.

This chain links TRBV5-1 with TRBJ2-7; 9 bases are shared with TRBD1. J gave up 4 bases and V 3 bases, and 8 bases lay outside the gene matches. The CDR3 loop spans 15 amino acids. In germline, CDR1 is SGHRS, CDR2 YFSETQ. CDR3 in amino acids: CASSSFGTGRYEQYF. The DNA for the CDR3 is TGCGCCAGCAGCTCCTTTGGGACAGGGAGGTACGAGCAGTACTTC.

This rearrangement joins TRBV5-4 to TRBJ2-1; D gene unclear. In germline, CDR1 is SGHNT, CDR2 YYREEE (reference sequence). The CDR3 runs to 11 residues. V was shortened by 1 base and J by 10 bases, with 6 bases between the two germline ends. DNA for the CDR3: TGTGCCAGCAGCTTGCGAGCCGAGCAGTTCTTC. This translates into CASSLRAEQFF.

The chain employs TRBV19 and TRBJ1-2; D gene uncertain. This CDR3 region has 14 residues. Germline CDR1 LNHDA, CDR2 SQIVND (reference sequence). V lost 2 bases and J lost 3, with 10 bases in between. The CDR3 DNA is TGTGCCAGTAGTATATGGTCCAAGGACTATGGCTACACCTTC. Translated: CASSIWSKDYGYTF.

The chain is built from TRBV3-1 (or the pseudogene TRBV3-2) and TRBJ2-5; D is tentatively TRBD1 or TRBD2 (5 bases each). This CDR3 comprises 13 residues. Germline lookup yields CDR1 LGHDT and CDR2 YNNKEL (reference sequence). V lost 4 bases and J 5 bases, leaving 11 bases between the germline ends. CDR3 protein: CASSRGTQETQYF. CDR3 bases: TGTGCCAGCAGCCGGGGGACGCAGGAGACCCAGTACTTC.

The chain employs TRBV29-1 and TRBJ1-1; D unclear. Between the trimmed V and J ends, which lost 0 bases and 6 bases, there was a span of 8 bases. Looked up from germline, CDR1 is SQVTM and CDR2 is ANQGSEA. This CDR3 spans 12 amino acids. CDR3 bases: TGCAGCGTTGAAGAGGAAGGAGCTGAAGCTTTCTTT. Translated: CSVEEEGAEAFF. The full variable domain, rest sourced from reference TRBV29-1 and TRBJ1-1, is SAVISQKPSRDICQRGTSLTIQCQVDSQVTMMFWYRQQPGQSLTLIATANQGSEATYESGFVIDKFPISRPNLTFSTLTVSNMSPEDSSIYLCSVEEEGAEAFFGQGTRLTVV.

This clone was counted once. V gene TRBV30 combines with J gene TRBJ1-1; D may be TRBD1 (5 bases). The CDR3 has 15 amino acids. CDR1 is GTSNPN, CDR2 SVGIG, per germline (reference sequence). V was pared by 0 bases and J by 1 base, with 12 bases between. The DNA of the CDR3 is TGTGCCTGGAGTGTACTGGGACTTCGGAACACTGAAGCTTTCTTT. Translated, it gives CAWSVLGLRNTEAFF.

The V gene is TRBV5-1, the J gene TRBJ1-5; D is perhaps TRBD1 (6 bases). Germline V CDR1 and CDR2: SGHRS, YFSETQ. The CDR3 sequence is 15 residues long. With 5 bases removed from V and 5 bases from J, the gap between germline ends came to 17 bases. The CDR3 region has the DNA TGCGCCAGCAGACCCACGGGGGGCCCTTATCAGCCCCAGCATTTT. Amino acids: CASRPTGGPYQPQHF.

This rearrangement joins TRBV11-2 to TRBJ2-7; possibly TRBD1 for D (7 bases). The CDR3 extends over 13 amino acids. V lost 7 bases and J 7 bases, leaving 17 bases between the germline ends. Looked up from germline, CDR1 is SGHAT and CDR2 is FQNNGV. Here the CDR3 DNA reads TGTGCCAGCAACTTGGAGGGGGCGGGGGAGCAGTACTTC. This sequence encodes CASNLEGAGEQYF.

The CDR3 spells CASGLVRNEQFF. As DNA, the CDR3 is TGTGCTAGTGGTTTGGTACGAAATGAGCAGTTCTTC. V and J are TRBV12-5 and TRBJ2-1, with D hard to call. The germline CDR1 and CDR2 sequences are LGHNT and FRNRAP. Trimming removed 0 bases at V and 7 bases at J, with 4 bases between. The CDR3 has 12 residues.